These 8 T cell receptor beta chains share one sample of origin, sequenced in a study of CD8 T cells in Susac syndrome. The authors reverse transcribed 0.5 to 1 ug RNA with random hexamers. TCRdb called the immunoSEQ multiplex PCR reads again in MiXCR, with one record for every CDR3 protein. The repertoire holds some 63,000 distinct CDR3 sequences, about 94% seen once, with around 0.61% in the top ten. Sample: CD8+ T cells from PBMCs. The receptors stem from a human donor with multiple sclerosis.

The J gene is TRBJ2-1, the V gene TRBV28, with no clear D. V lost 9 bases, J lost 8 bases, and 11 bases lay in between. The length of the CDR3 is 11 residues. Germline assignment: CDR1 MDHEN and CDR2 SYDVKM. The CDR3 nucleotides are TGTGCCAGTGCAGGAGTGGATGAGCAGTTCTTC. Translation: CASAGVDEQFF. Complete variable domain (other parts from reference TRBV28 and TRBJ2-1): DVKVTQSSRYLVKRTGEKVFLECVQDMDHENMFWYRQDPGLGLRLIYFSYDVKMKEKGDIPEGYSVSREKKERFSLILESASTNQTSMYLCASAGVDEQFFGPGTRLTVL.

The chain uses TRBV25-1 and TRBJ2-7; possible D gene TRBD2, 6 bases. The CDR3 has 14 residues. V was clipped by 8 bases and J by 4 bases, with 18 bases between them. Looked up from germline, CDR1 is MGHDK and CDR2 is SYGVNS. DNA for the CDR3: TGTGCCAGCCTTAAAGGCCTAGGGAGGTACGAGCAGTACTTC. Its protein product is CASLKGLGRYEQYF.

The V and J genes are TRBV28 and TRBJ2-7, with TRBD2 identical over 7 bases. The junction had 6 bases not matched to a gene; V was cut back by 8 bases and J by 5 bases. The V gene's germline CDR1 is MDHEN and CDR2 SYDVKM. The length of the CDR3 is 12 residues. Here the CDR3 DNA reads TGTGCCAGCCTAGCGGTCGGCGACGAGCAGTACTTC. It codes for CASLAVGDEQYF.

V gene TRBV28 combines with J gene TRBJ2-7; D is uncertain. This CDR3 has 12 amino acids. The V end was cut by 2 bases, the J end by 9 bases, with 11 bases between. Germline V gene data show CDR1 as MDHEN and CDR2 as SYDVKM. The CDR3 coding sequence is TGTGCCAGCAGTTTAAATCAGGCCGGGCAGTACTTC. This encodes CASSLNQAGQYF.

The CDR3 nucleotides are TGTGCCAGCAGTTTCGCAGGGGGAGAGACCCAGTACTTC. Protein product: CASSFAGGETQYF. V usage is TRBV12-3 or TRBV12-4 and J usage is TRBJ2-5, with 7 bases lining up with TRBD1. J gave up 4 bases and V 3 bases, and 2 bases lay outside the gene matches. The CDR3 runs to 13 residues.

V gene TRBV29-1 combines with J gene TRBJ1-2; D is undetermined. The V end was cut by 3 bases, the J end by 1 base, with 3 bases between. Germline assignment: CDR1 SQVTM and CDR2 ANQGSEA. The CDR3 has 11 residues. CDR3 amino acids: CSVDSNYGYTF. The CDR3 DNA reads as TGCAGCGTTGACAGTAACTATGGCTACACCTTC. Together with reference TRBV29-1 and TRBJ1-2, the CDR3 gives the full variable domain: SAVISQKPSRDICQRGTSLTIQCQVDSQVTMMFWYRQQPGQSLTLIATANQGSEATYESGFVIDKFPISRPNLTFSTLTVSNMSPEDSSIYLCSVDSNYGYTFGSGTRLTVV.

This clonotype occurred once. The chain carries TRBV15 and TRBJ1-1; the D gene is possibly TRBD1 (5 bases). The CDR3 is 14 amino acids. Per the germline V gene, CDR1 is LNHNV and CDR2 is YYDKDF (reference sequence). Trimming stripped 7 bases from V and 3 bases from J, with 15 bases between. The CDR3 loop is CATTRDRGDTEAFF. CDR3 nucleotides: TGTGCCACCACCAGGGACCGGGGGGACACTGAAGCTTTCTTT.

This clonotype was found once. This rearrangement joins TRBV16 to TRBJ2-7, with 7 bases identical to TRBD1. CDR1 is KGHSY, CDR2 FQNENV, per germline. The CDR3 covers 16 residues. J was trimmed by 1 base and V by 4 bases; bases with no gene match: 10. CDR3 protein: CASSLHPEGASYEQYF. DNA for the CDR3: TGTGCCAGCAGCCTCCACCCTGAGGGGGCGTCCTACGAGCAGTACTTC.